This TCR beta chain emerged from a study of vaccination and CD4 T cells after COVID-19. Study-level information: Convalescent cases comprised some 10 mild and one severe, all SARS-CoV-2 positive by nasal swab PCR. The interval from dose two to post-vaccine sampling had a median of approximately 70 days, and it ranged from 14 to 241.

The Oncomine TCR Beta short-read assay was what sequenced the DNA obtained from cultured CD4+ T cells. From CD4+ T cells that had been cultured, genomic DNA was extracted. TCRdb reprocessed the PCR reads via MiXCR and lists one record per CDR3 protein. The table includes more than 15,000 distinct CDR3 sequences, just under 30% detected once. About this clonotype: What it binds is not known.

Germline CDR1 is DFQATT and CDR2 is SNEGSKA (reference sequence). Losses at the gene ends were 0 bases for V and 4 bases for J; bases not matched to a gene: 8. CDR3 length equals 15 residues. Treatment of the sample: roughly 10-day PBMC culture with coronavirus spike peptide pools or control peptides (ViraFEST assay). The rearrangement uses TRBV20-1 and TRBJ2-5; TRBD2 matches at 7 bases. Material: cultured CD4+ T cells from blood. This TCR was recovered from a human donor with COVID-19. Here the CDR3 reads CSARDLRGGGETQYF. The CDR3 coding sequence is TGCAGTGCTAGAGATTTGCGGGGCGGGGGAGAGACCCAGTACTTC.